This T cell receptor beta chain was obtained from a study of PD-L1 blockade in urothelial cancer. Time point reported: pretreatment peripheral blood. V lost 5 bases and J lost 3; bases outside the gene matches: 7. There are 15 residues in the CDR3. The germline CDR1 and CDR2 sequences are SGHTA and FQGTGA. Repertoires were generated with immunoSEQ multiplex PCR, while TCRdb's copy carries only in-frame clones and drops some. The sample comprises roughly 91,000 clones, 85% of which are singletons, and roughly an eighth rests with the top ten. V is TRBV7-3 and J is TRBJ2-7; 10 bases align to TRBD1. The TCR originated in a man aged 60 to 75 with urothelial cancer. The starting material was PBMCs, obtained around atezolizumab (anti-PD-L1) treatment. CDR3 amino acids: CASSKEGQGIYEQYF. CDR3 bases: TGTGCCAGCAGCAAAGAGGGACAGGGGATCTACGAGCAGTACTTC.